This is a list of T cell receptor beta chains from one sample in a study of blood T cell repertoires in COVID-19. The table came from immunoSEQ multiplex PCR; TCRdb's copy has only in-frame clones and leaves some out. The table lists approximately 84,000 clones, over 65% of them singletons. The sample comprised peripheral blood. These receptors came from a man aged 45 to 65 with active or convalescent COVID-19. Both conserved end residues are part of each CDR3. The D gene is left open where the match is weak. The listing skips clone size in some rows; elsewhere it reads once, few, many or a size class.

TGTGCCAGCAGTCAGGAATCCTACGAGCAGTACTTC | CASSQESYEQYF | TRBJ2-7 | NA | TRBV2 | NA
TGTGCCAGCAGCCACAGGGGGCTTAGCAATCAGCCCCAGCATTTT | CASSHRGLSNQPQHF | TRBJ1-5 | NA | TRBV21-1 | NA
TGCGCCAGCAGCCAAGATAACCCCCCTCGGACAGGGAGTTTTTCTGGAAACACCATATATTTT | CASSQDNPPRTGSFSGNTIYF | TRBJ1-3 | NA | TRBV4-1 | TRBD1
TGTGCCAGCCCAGGCGGGGGGCCTGGAAACACCATATATTTT | CASPGGGPGNTIYF | TRBJ1-3 | NA | TRBV7-9 | NA
TGTGCCAGCTCAAATAGCCCTAGCACAGATACGCAGTATTTT | CASSNSPSTDTQYF | TRBJ2-3 | once | TRBV18 | NA
TGTGCCAGCAGCCCTCATAGGACCAGACCACTAGCGGGGGGGAATGAGCAGTTCTTC | CASSPHRTRPLAGGNEQFF | TRBJ2-1 | NA | TRBV3-1/TRBV3-2 | TRBD2
TGCGCCAGCAGCTTGTTACCGGATAGGAGTACGCAGTATTTT | CASSLLPDRSTQYF | TRBJ2-3 | NA | TRBV5-1 | NA
TGTGCCAGCAGCGGGACAGACTATGGCTACACCTTC | CASSGTDYGYTF | TRBJ1-2 | NA | TRBV28 | TRBD1
TGTGCCAGCAGTGCCCGGGACTTGCGCACAGATACGCAGTATTTT | CASSARDLRTDTQYF | TRBJ2-3 | NA | TRBV6-6 | NA
TGTGCCACCAGCAGAGGGGGCCTTCTGGCCGGCTACACCTTC | CATSRGGLLAGYTF | TRBJ1-2 | NA | TRBV15 | NA
TGTGCCTGGAGTCACACCACAGATACGCAGTATTTT | CAWSHTTDTQYF | TRBJ2-3 | NA | TRBV30 | NA
TGTGCCAGCAGCCGGTCCGGGGGTACGCAGTATTTT | CASSRSGGTQYF | TRBJ2-3 | NA | TRBV11-3 | NA
TGTGCCAGCAGCGTGAGCGGGGGGACTTACAATGAGCAGTTCTTC | CASSVSGGTYNEQFF | TRBJ2-1 | NA | TRBV9 | TRBD2
TGTGCCAGCAGCCCTCCCGGGACTCTCAACACCGGGGAGCTGTTTTTT | CASSPPGTLNTGELFF | TRBJ2-2 | NA | TRBV5-4 | NA
TGTGCCAGCAGTCCGTCGGACAGGGCCCTCGGAGAGACCCAGTACTTC | CASSPSDRALGETQYF | TRBJ2-5 | NA | TRBV28 | TRBD1
TGTGCCAGCAGCTTGAACCGGGAAGGCGGCTACACCTTC | CASSLNREGGYTF | TRBJ1-2 | NA | TRBV7-2 | NA
TGTGCCAGCAGCACACCCGGCCGAGGGACTCAAGAGACCCAGTACTTC | CASSTPGRGTQETQYF | TRBJ2-5 | NA | TRBV5-6 | NA
TGTGCCAGCAGCTTAGGGGGACAGGCCAGTAACTATGGCTACACCTTC | CASSLGGQASNYGYTF | TRBJ1-2 | few | TRBV7-9 | TRBD1
TGTGCCAGCAGTTCAGGGGTTAAGAGCAATCGCTACACCTTC | CASSSGVKSNRYTF | TRBJ1-2 | NA | TRBV6-5 | NA
TGTGCCACCAGTGATCCCAGGGGGATAAGCTACACCTTC | CATSDPRGISYTF | TRBJ1-2 | NA | TRBV24-1 | TRBD1
TGTGCCAGCAGCCCCTGGGGGGGGTCACCGGAGGGCTACACCTTC | CASSPWGGSPEGYTF | TRBJ1-2 | NA | TRBV5-5 | NA
TGCGCCAGCAGCTTGACGGGGGGCCCCTATGGCTACACCTTC | CASSLTGGPYGYTF | TRBJ1-2 | NA | TRBV5-1 | NA
TGTGCCAGCAGTCCTGGACAGACCTTTAATCAGCCCCAGCATTTT | CASSPGQTFNQPQHF | TRBJ1-5 | NA | TRBV6-1 | NA
TGTGCCAGCAGCACTTACTCCTCACCGAACACTGAAGCTTTCTTT | CASSTYSSPNTEAFF | TRBJ1-1 | few | TRBV7-9 | NA
TGTGCCATCAGTAGGGGGGGGAACACTGAAGCTTTCTTT | CAISRGGNTEAFF | TRBJ1-1 | once | TRBV10-3 | NA
TGTGCCAGCAGCTTATCGGGACAGGGGTATCAGCCCCAGCATTTT | CASSLSGQGYQPQHF | TRBJ1-5 | few | TRBV7-2 | TRBD1
TGTGCCAGCAACCAAAGTTCTAAAGGACAGGGAAGTCCCCCTGAGCAGTACTTC | CASNQSSKGQGSPPEQYF | TRBJ2-7 | NA | TRBV21-1 | NA
TGTGCCAGCAGTTTGGGGACAGGGCCGAGCTCCTACGAGCAGTACTTC | CASSLGTGPSSYEQYF | TRBJ2-7 | NA | TRBV27 | TRBD1
TGTGCCAGCAGTTACGGTCAGTCCTCCTACGAGCAGTACTTC | CASSYGQSSYEQYF | TRBJ2-7 | NA | TRBV6-5 | NA
TGTGCCACGCGAGAGGGTACCGGTAATGAGCAGTTCTTC | CATREGTGNEQFF | TRBJ2-1 | NA | TRBV24-1 | NA
TGTGCCAGCAGCTTGGTGGGCGGGGGGAAGGATACGCAGTATTTT | CASSLVGGGKDTQYF | TRBJ2-3 | NA | TRBV5-4 | TRBD2
TGCGCCAGCAGTGATGGCCCTTCCACAGATACGCAGTATTTT | CASSDGPSTDTQYF | TRBJ2-3 | NA | TRBV10-1 | NA
TGTGCCAGCAGCTCCAAACTAGCGGGGGGCGGAGAGACCCAGTACTTC | CASSSKLAGGGETQYF | TRBJ2-5 | NA | TRBV7-3 | TRBD2
TGTGCCAGTAGTATGGAACAGGGAGGGAACTATGGCTACACCTTC | CASSMEQGGNYGYTF | TRBJ1-2 | NA | TRBV19 | NA
TGTGCCAGCAGCCCCCTCCCCGAAGGGAGAAGTGGGTCACCCCTCCACTTT | CASSPLPEGRSGSPLHF | TRBJ1-6 | NA | TRBV9 | NA
TGTGCCAGCAGCCTGAGGGCCAGAAGAGAGGGAGGGCAGTACTTC | CASSLRARREGGQYF | TRBJ2-7 | NA | TRBV7-2 | NA
TGTGCCAGTAGACCAACAGGGGGCAGTACAGATACGCAGTATTTT | CASRPTGGSTDTQYF | TRBJ2-3 | NA | TRBV19 | TRBD1
TGTGCCAGCTCACCAAAAGGACAGTGGGATCAGCCCCAGCATTTT | CASSPKGQWDQPQHF | TRBJ1-5 | NA | TRBV18 | NA
TGTGCCAGCAGTTTAACTAATCAGCCCCAGCATTTT | CASSLTNQPQHF | TRBJ1-5 | NA | TRBV28 | NA
TGTGCCAGCAGTCGGAACATTCAGTACTTC | CASSRNIQYF | TRBJ2-4 | NA | TRBV6-5 | NA